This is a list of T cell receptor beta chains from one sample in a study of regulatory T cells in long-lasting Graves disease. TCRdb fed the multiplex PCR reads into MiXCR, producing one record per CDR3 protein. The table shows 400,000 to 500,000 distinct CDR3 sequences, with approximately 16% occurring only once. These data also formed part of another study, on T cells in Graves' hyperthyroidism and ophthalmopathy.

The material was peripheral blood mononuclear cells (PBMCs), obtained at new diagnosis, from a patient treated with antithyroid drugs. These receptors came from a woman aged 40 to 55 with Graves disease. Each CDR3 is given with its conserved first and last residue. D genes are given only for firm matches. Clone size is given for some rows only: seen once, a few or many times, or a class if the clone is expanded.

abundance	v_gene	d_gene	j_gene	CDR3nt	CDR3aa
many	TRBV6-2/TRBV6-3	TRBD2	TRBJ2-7	TGTGCCAGCAGTTCGTCTAGCGGGTACGAGCAGTACTTC	CASSSSSGYEQYF
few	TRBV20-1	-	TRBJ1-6	TGCAGTGCCGCGGCCCCGGTTGGGGGCCCATATAATTCACCCCTCCACTTT	CSAAAPVGGPYNSPLHF
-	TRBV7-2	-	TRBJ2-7	TGTGCCAGCAGCTTAGCGAGAACGTCTAACGAGCAGTACTTC	CASSLARTSNEQYF
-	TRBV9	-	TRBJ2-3	TGTGCCAGCAGCGTGAATCGGGCTAGCACAGATACGCAGTATTTT	CASSVNRASTDTQYF
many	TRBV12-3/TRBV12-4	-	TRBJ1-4	TGTGCCAGCAGTTTCAGGGGACCAAGTGAAAAACTGTTTTTT	CASSFRGPSEKLFF
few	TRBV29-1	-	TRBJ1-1	TGCAGCGTTGAAGCCTCCTCAGGCACTGAAGCTTTCTTT	CSVEASSGTEAFF
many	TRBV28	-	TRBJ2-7	TGTGCCAGCAGTTTACGGTTCCAGGGGAGCTACGAGCAGTACTTC	CASSLRFQGSYEQYF
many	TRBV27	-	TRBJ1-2	TGTGCCAGCAGCTTAGGGACGGGCTATGGCTACACCTTC	CASSLGTGYGYTF
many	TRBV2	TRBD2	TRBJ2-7	TGTGCCAGCAGAGCTAGCGGGGGAATCTACGAGCAGTACTTC	CASRASGGIYEQYF
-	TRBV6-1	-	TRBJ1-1	TGTGCCAGCAGACAACAACTCACACAGAACACTGAAGCTTTCTTT	CASRQQLTQNTEAFF
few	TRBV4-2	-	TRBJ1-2	TGTGCCAGCAGCCAAGATTCCCGGGACTACACCTTC	CASSQDSRDYTF
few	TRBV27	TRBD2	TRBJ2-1	TGTGCCAGCAGATTAGCGGGTAGAGTCAATGAGCAGTTCTTC	CASRLAGRVNEQFF
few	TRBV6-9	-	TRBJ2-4	TGTGCCAGCAGTTACCTTCGGACCCCTGAAACCATTCAGTACTTC	CASSYLRTPETIQYF
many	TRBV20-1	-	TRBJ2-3	TGCAGTGCTACCCGCGGAGCCGGAGGTACAGATACGCAGTATTTT	CSATRGAGGTDTQYF
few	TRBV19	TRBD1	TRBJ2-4	TGTGCCAGTAGTGGGGACAGGGGGACAAAAAACATTCAGTACTTC	CASSGDRGTKNIQYF
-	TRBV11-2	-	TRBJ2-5	TGTGCCAGCAGCTTAGTTTCGGGGGGCGATCGAGAGACCCAGTACTTC	CASSLVSGGDRETQYF
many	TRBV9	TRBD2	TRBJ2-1	TGTGCCAGCAGCTTAGGACTAGCGGCGAATGAGCAGTTCTTC	CASSLGLAANEQFF
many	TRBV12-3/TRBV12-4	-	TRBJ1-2	TGTGCCAGCAGTTCCAGGGGCGATAGCTATGGCTACACCTTC	CASSSRGDSYGYTF
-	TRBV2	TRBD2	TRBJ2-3	TGTGCCAGCAGTGAACTCGGGGGGACGGAGACAGATACGCAGTATTTT	CASSELGGTETDTQYF
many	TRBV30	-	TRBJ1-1	TGTGCCTGGAGTGTAGGTGTGAACACTGAAGCTTTCTTT	CAWSVGVNTEAFF
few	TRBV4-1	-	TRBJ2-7	TGCGCCAGCAGCCAAGATTCACGGACCTGGGCTAGCATCTACGAGCAGTACTTC	CASSQDSRTWASIYEQYF
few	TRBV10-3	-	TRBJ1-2	TGTGCCATCAGCGCACAGGGCCGTGGCTATGGCTACACCTTC	CAISAQGRGYGYTF
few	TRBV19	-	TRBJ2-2	TGTGCCACTCTGGCTAGCACCGGGGAGCTGTTTTTT	CATLASTGELFF
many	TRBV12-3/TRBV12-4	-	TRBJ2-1	TGTGCCAGCAGCCAGGCGAGGGATGAGCAGTTCTTC	CASSQARDEQFF
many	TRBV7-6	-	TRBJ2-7	TGTGCCAGCAGCCGGGGAGGGGGCGATTTCGAGCAGTACTTC	CASSRGGGDFEQYF
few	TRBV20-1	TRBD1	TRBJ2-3	TGCAGTGCGAATTCCGGGACAGGGCCTTACACAGATACGCAGTATTTT	CSANSGTGPYTDTQYF
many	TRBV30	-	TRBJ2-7	TGTGCCTGGAGCCAATTTGGTGACGGATCCTACGAGCAGTACTTC	CAWSQFGDGSYEQYF
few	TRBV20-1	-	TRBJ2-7	TGCAGTGCTAGGTACCAGTACGAGCAGTACTTC	CSARYQYEQYF
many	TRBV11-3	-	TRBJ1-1	TGTGCCAGCAGCTATCAGGTCAACACTGAAGCTTTCTTT	CASSYQVNTEAFF
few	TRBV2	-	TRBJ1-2	TGTGCCAGCAGTGAAGCCCTGGCCTATGGCTACACCTTC	CASSEALAYGYTF
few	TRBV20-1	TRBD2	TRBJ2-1	TGCAGTGCTGTAAGCGGGAGGGGATACAATGAGCAGTTCTTC	CSAVSGRGYNEQFF
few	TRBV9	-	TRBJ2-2	TGTGCCAGCAGCGCCGGGCCACTCACCGGGGAGCTGTTTTTT	CASSAGPLTGELFF
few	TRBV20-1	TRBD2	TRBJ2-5	TGCAGTGCTAGAGATACGGGACTAGCGGGCCAAGAGACCCAGTACTTC	CSARDTGLAGQETQYF
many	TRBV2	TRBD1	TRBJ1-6	TGTGCCAGCGGGCTCGGGACAGGGAATAATTCACCCCTCCACTTT	CASGLGTGNNSPLHF
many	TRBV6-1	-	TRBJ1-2	TGTGCCAGCCGGCGGGGGGATGGCTACACCTTC	CASRRGDGYTF
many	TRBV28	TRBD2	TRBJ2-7	TGTGCCAGCAGTGAATTGGGGTGTTGCGGGAGTCAGAACGAGCAGTACTTC	CASSELGCCGSQNEQYF
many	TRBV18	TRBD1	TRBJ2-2	TGTGCCAGCTCGCGGGACAGGGGATACACCGGGGAGCTGTTTTTT	CASSRDRGYTGELFF
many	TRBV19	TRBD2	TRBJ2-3	TGTGCCAGTAGTGCTCCACTAGCGGGAGGGCCACTAGATACGCAGTATTTT	CASSAPLAGGPLDTQYF
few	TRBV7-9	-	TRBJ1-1	TGTGCCAGCAGCCCAATAGCAGGATCGGGGTACCGGGGCACTGAAGCTTTCTTT	CASSPIAGSGYRGTEAFF
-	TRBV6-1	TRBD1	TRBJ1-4	TGTGCCAGCAGTGACCTCCCACCACAGGGGAATGAAAAACTGTTTTTT	CASSDLPPQGNEKLFF
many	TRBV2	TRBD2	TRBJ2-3	TGTGCCAGCAGTGGGAGGACTAGCGTACAGAGCACAGATACGCAGTATTTT	CASSGRTSVQSTDTQYF
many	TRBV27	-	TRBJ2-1	TGTGCCAGCAGTTTGAGCGGAGCCCACAATGAGCAGTTCTTC	CASSLSGAHNEQFF